The entry that follows covers one T cell receptor (beta chain) sequence. The antigen remains undetermined. This sample stems from a study of cytomegalovirus exposure and HLA in healthy donors. General study results and limits: Later analysis showed most CMV-associated TCR beta chains appearing HLA-restricted.

PCR involved 60 Vbeta and 13 Jbeta primers. Profiled with immunoSEQ multiplex PCR; TCRdb holds only in-frame clones, not every one. The sample yields tens of thousands of clones, 60% to 80% seen once. The sample consisted of PBMCs. This clonotype originated in a male donor in good health and CMV-seropositive.

CDR3 sequence reads: CASTLEAGHEQFF. In nucleotides, the CDR3 is TGTGCCAGCACCCTCGAGGCAGGGCACGAGCAGTTCTTC. The chain recombines TRBV28 with TRBJ2-1; the D gene is possibly TRBD1 (5 bases). This CDR3 has 13 amino acids. The germline V gene encodes CDR1 MDHEN and CDR2 SYDVKM. The V gene lost 7 bases and the J gene lost 10 bases, with 17 bases spanning the gap. The full variable domain, rest sourced from reference TRBV28 and TRBJ2-1, is DVKVTQSSRYLVKRTGEKVFLECVQDMDHENMFWYRQDPGLGLRLIYFSYDVKMKEKGDIPEGYSVSREKKERFSLILESASTNQTSMYLCASTLEAGHEQFFGPGTRLTVL.